The rows below give T cell receptor beta chains drawn from one sample of a study of memory B cells and T cells in multiple sclerosis. These receptors have no known antigen. Repertoires were generated with immunoSEQ multiplex PCR, while TCRdb's copy carries only in-frame clones and drops some. The sample lists about 45,000 clones; over 75% were seen once. Sequenced material: PBMCs from blood kept in culture. The receptors originated from a human donor with multiple sclerosis. The CDR3 runs from the conserved cysteine through the conserved F or W. A D gene is named only where the DNA matches it firmly. Not every row has a clone size; where given, it reads once, few, many or a size class.

j_call v_call d_call clone_size cdr3_nt cdr3_aa
TRBJ1-1 TRBV9 . . TGTGCCAGCAGCCCCAGGGGTTGGGGCACTGAAGCTTTCTTT CASSPRGWGTEAFF
TRBJ1-5 TRBV6-5 . . TGTGCCAGCAGTTACGTGAAGAATCAGCCCCAGCATTTT CASSYVKNQPQHF
TRBJ2-5 TRBV13 TRBD1 . TGTGCCAGCAGCTCCATCCGGGACAGACAACAAGAGACCCAGTACTTC CASSSIRDRQQETQYF
TRBJ2-1 TRBV5-1 . . TGCGCCAGCAGCTGGGGGAGCTCCTACAATGAGCAGTTCTTC CASSWGSSYNEQFF
TRBJ1-2 TRBV4-1 TRBD1 . TGCGCCAGCAGCCGCTCTCCGGACAGGGCGGACAACTATGGCTACACCTTC CASSRSPDRADNYGYTF
TRBJ2-7 TRBV30 TRBD1 . TGTGCCTGGCCATGGGACAGGGCGCGCGAGCAGTACTTC CAWPWDRAREQYF
TRBJ1-4 TRBV13 . . TGTGCCAGCAGCTTAGGGCAAGCAACTAATGAAAAACTGTTTTTT CASSLGQATNEKLFF
TRBJ2-1 TRBV30 TRBD2 . TGTGCCTGGAGTTTGAGGTCGTGGACTAGCGGGTACAATGAGCAGTTCTTC CAWSLRSWTSGYNEQFF
TRBJ2-5 TRBV9 . . TGTGCCAGCAGCGTATCGTTGTCGGAGACCCAGTACTTC CASSVSLSETQYF
TRBJ2-5 TRBV20-1 . . TGCAGTGCCCAGGATCAAGAGACCCAGTACTTC CSAQDQETQYF
TRBJ2-3 TRBV6-1 . . TGTGCCAGCAGGATGATGCAGGGATACACAGATACGCAGTATTTT CASRMMQGYTDTQYF
TRBJ2-7 TRBV7-2 . few TGTGCCAGCAGCTTAGGCGGAGGGGGAAGAGGCGAGCAGTACTTC CASSLGGGGRGEQYF
TRBJ1-4 TRBV4-1 TRBD1 . TGCGCCAGCAGCCAAGAAGGGACAGGGGGCTTATCCGTAACTAATGAAAAACTGTTTTTT CASSQEGTGGLSVTNEKLFF
TRBJ2-3 TRBV14 TRBD1 few TGTGCCAGCAGCCAAGTCGGAACAGGGGGTGCAGATACGCAGTATTTT CASSQVGTGGADTQYF
TRBJ2-7 TRBV6-5 . . TGTGCCAGCAGCCCCGGACAGCTCCGCTCCTACGAGCAGTACTTC CASSPGQLRSYEQYF
TRBJ1-3 TRBV7-9 . . TGTGCCAGCAGCCCCAGGGATTCTGGAAACACCATATATTTT CASSPRDSGNTIYF
TRBJ1-6 TRBV4-3 . few TGCGCCAGCAGCCAAGACGCCACAGTCAGGGGTTCACCCCTCCACTTT CASSQDATVRGSPLHF
TRBJ1-2 TRBV19 . . TGTGCCAGTAGTATAGCGGCGGCGGGACTCCATGGCTACACCTTC CASSIAAAGLHGYTF
TRBJ2-5 TRBV19 TRBD1 . TGTGCCAGTAGTATGGGGACAGGGGGCGTCGGAGAGACCCAGTACTTC CASSMGTGGVGETQYF
TRBJ2-2 TRBV9 . . TGTGCCAGCAGCGTCCTACAGGGAACCACCGGGGAGCTGTTTTTT CASSVLQGTTGELFF
TRBJ2-5 TRBV7-9 . once TGTGCCAGCAGCTTACAGGGGGGAGAAGAGACCCAGTACTTC CASSLQGGEETQYF
TRBJ1-4 TRBV4-2 . medium-sized TGTGCCAGCAGCCAAGAAAGCGATGGGGCGGATGAAAAACTGTTTTTT CASSQESDGADEKLFF
TRBJ2-1 TRBV5-1 TRBD2 . TGCGCCAGCAGCTTCCCTAGCGGGGGGGCCCTAAACTCCTACAATGAGCAGTTCTTC CASSFPSGGALNSYNEQFF
TRBJ1-5 TRBV10-3 . . TGTGCCATCAGTGCGAAAAGCAATCAGCCCCAGCATTTT CAISAKSNQPQHF
TRBJ2-7 TRBV7-9 TRBD1 few TGTGCCAGCAGCCCGCTCGGGACAGGAGACCGCGAGCAGTACTTC CASSPLGTGDREQYF
TRBJ2-5 TRBV2 . once TGTGCCAGCAACGGCAAGTACCAAGAGACCCGGTACTTC CASNGKYQETRYF
TRBJ1-3 TRBV28 . . TGTGCCAGCAGTTTATCTTGGGGGTGGGGAAACACCATATATTTT CASSLSWGWGNTIYF
TRBJ2-1 TRBV5-1 . . TGCGCCAGCAGCTTCGACACCGACAATGAGCAGTTCTTC CASSFDTDNEQFF
TRBJ1-1 TRBV28 . few TGTGCCAGCAGGGGTTCGGGGAGAACTGAAGCTTTCTTT CASRGSGRTEAFF